The 10 T cell receptor beta chains presented below share a single source sample, sequenced in a study of T cell changes during pregnancy in multiple sclerosis. Generated by immunoSEQ multiplex PCR, the TCRdb table keeps only in-frame clones and is missing some. Of roughly 42,000 clones listed, approximately 91% are singletons. Source: CD8+ T cells from peripheral blood mononuclear cells, taken in the third trimester of pregnancy. The origin of the receptors is a female donor with multiple sclerosis, enrolled in a pregnancy study.

The chain has TRBV4-1 and TRBJ1-1; TRBD1 matches at 7 bases. J lost 2 bases, V lost 2 bases, and 5 bases had no gene match. The V gene's germline CDR1 is MGHRA and CDR2 YSYEKL. This CDR3 spans 15 amino acids. CDR3 sequence reads: CASSQTWDSNTEAFF. Here the CDR3 DNA reads TGCGCCAGCAGCCAAACCTGGGACAGTAACACTGAAGCTTTCTTT.

This clone was seen a few times. The CDR3 nucleotides read TGTGCCAGCAGCCAAGGGGTCGGCACTGAAGCTTTCTTT. Amino acids: CASSQGVGTEAFF. The chain is built from TRBV11-2 and TRBJ1-1, with a weak D call TRBD1 (5 bases). Germline V lookup: CDR1 SGHAT, CDR2 FQNNGV. Deletions cut 5 bases from V and 4 bases from J, with 11 bases between. There are 13 residues in the CDR3.

This clone has only one observation. The chain couples TRBV13 to TRBJ2-2, with TRBD1 matching over 9 bases. V shed 6 bases and J 2 bases; nucleotides not matched to a gene: 10. The CDR3 has 17 amino acids. Germline CDR1 PRHDT, CDR2 FYEKMQ (reference sequence). The CDR3 nucleotides read TGTGCCAGCAGTGCGGACAGGGGTGAGGGAAACACCGGGGAGCTGTTTTTT. Its translation is CASSADRGEGNTGELFF.

The chain joins TRBV7-6 to TRBJ2-1, with 11 positions matching TRBD2. The trim removed 1 base at V and 9 bases at J, leaving 5 bases unmatched. CDR1 is SGHVS, CDR2 FNYEAQ, per germline. This CDR3 comprises 15 residues. In nucleotides, the CDR3 is TGTGCCAGCAGCTTAGGGACTAGCGGGTTCATTGAGCAGTTCTTC. This translates into CASSLGTSGFIEQFF.

The V call is TRBV13, the J call TRBJ2-7, with 10 bases aligning to TRBD1. Germline V gives CDR1 PRHDT, CDR2 FYEKMQ (reference sequence). Unmatched junction bases numbered 9, after V lost 4 bases and J lost 6 bases. There are 15 residues in the CDR3. CDR3 nucleotide sequence: TGTGCCAGCAGCTCATTTGGGACAGGGGACCGCGAGCAGTACTTC. Translating gives CASSSFGTGDREQYF.

The V and J genes are TRBV6-5 and TRBJ1-2, with D possibly TRBD1 on 5 matching bases. The V and J ends lost 2 bases and 6 bases respectively, with 13 bases between them. Per germline, CDR1 MNHEY and CDR2 SVGAGI. CDR3 length: 14 amino acids. CDR3 sequence: CASSYAGVVNGYTF. The CDR3 DNA sequence: TGTGCCAGCAGTTACGCGGGGGTTGTGAATGGCTACACCTTC.

In its sample, this clone was seen a few times. The V call is TRBV27, the J call TRBJ2-7; 8 bases are shared with TRBD2. The CDR3 extends over 14 amino acids. Germline CDR1 and CDR2: MNHEY and SMNVEV (reference sequence). V lost 6 bases, J lost 6 bases, and 10 bases stayed unmatched. The CDR3 reads CASRPAGEVSEQYF. CDR3 bases: TGTGCCAGCAGGCCAGCGGGAGAAGTTTCCGAGCAGTACTTC.

The chain has TRBV2 and TRBJ2-1, with 8 bases lining up with TRBD1. CDR1 and CDR2 from the germline V gene are SNHLY and FYNNEI. The CDR3 has 15 amino acids. J gave up 2 bases and V 8 bases, and 8 bases lay outside the gene matches. The CDR3 sequence is CASGSGTGTYNEQFF. CDR3 DNA: TGTGCCAGCGGATCCGGGACAGGAACCTACAATGAGCAGTTCTTC.

The rearrangement joins TRBV5-1 to TRBJ2-7; TRBD1 matches 8 bases. This CDR3 has 16 amino acids. CDR1 SGHRS and CDR2 YFSETQ come from the germline V gene. The V and J ends lost 1 base and 1 base, in that order; junction bases with no gene match: 7. CDR3 in amino acids: CASSLSSGGASYEQYF. As DNA, the CDR3 is TGCGCCAGCAGCTTGTCATCAGGGGGCGCATCCTACGAGCAGTACTTC.

The chain combines TRBV7-9 with TRBJ1-1; 9 bases are shared with TRBD1. Trimming removed 5 bases from V and 4 bases from J; junction bases left unmatched: 5. The germline V gene encodes CDR1 SEHNR and CDR2 FQNEAQ (reference sequence). The CDR3 runs to 14 residues. CDR3 residues: CASSRDREGTEAFF. CDR3 nucleotide sequence: TGTGCCAGCAGCCGGGACAGGGAGGGCACTGAAGCTTTCTTT.